Below, 19 T cell receptor beta chains from the same sample are listed, as sequenced in a study of blood T cell repertoires in COVID-19. The table came from immunoSEQ multiplex PCR; TCRdb's copy has only in-frame clones and leaves some out. The repertoire includes approximately 85,000 clones, 80% to 90% of them detected once, and approximately 13% sits in the top ten. Source material: peripheral blood. These receptors all come from a human donor in a cohort sampled during active COVID-19.

The table lists this clone with a count of one. J is TRBJ2-7 and V is TRBV5-4; TRBD1 is a possible D gene (5 bases). CDR3 size: 15 residues. Between the trimmed V and J ends, which lost 1 base and 5 bases, there was a span of 16 bases. Per the germline V gene, CDR1 is SGHNT and CDR2 is YYREEE (reference sequence). For the CDR3, the DNA is TGTGCCAGCAGCTTGCAGGCAGGGTACGGGCACGAGCAGTACTTC. This sequence encodes CASSLQAGYGHEQYF. Variable domain in full (rest from reference TRBV5-4 and TRBJ2-7): ETGVTQSPTHLIKTRGQQVTLRCSSQSGHNTVSWYQQALGQGPQFIFQYYREEENGRGNFPPRFSGLQFPNYSSELNVNALELDDSALYLCASSLQAGYGHEQYFGPGTRLTVT.

At least ten counts were recorded for this clone. The same CDR3 can be traced to other DNA sequences in this sample. The chain joins TRBV7-6 to TRBJ1-1; D not certain. Trimming stripped 3 bases from V and 1 base from J, with 9 bases between. CDR1 is SGHVS and CDR2 is FNYEAQ in the germline V gene. CDR3 length: 14 amino acids. CDR3 sequence reads: CASSFMGGNTEAFF. For the CDR3, the DNA is TGTGCCAGCAGCTTTATGGGAGGGAACACTGAAGCTTTCTTT.

The V gene is TRBV4-3, the J gene TRBJ2-7, with D perhaps matching TRBD1 (5 bases). With 2 bases removed from V and 0 bases from J, the gap between germline ends came to 14 bases. This CDR3 region has 16 residues. CDR1 is LGHNA, CDR2 YSLEER, per germline. CDR3 bases: TGCGCCAGCAGCCAATCATTGATAGGGGCCTCCTACGAGCAGTACTTC. Amino acid sequence: CASSQSLIGASYEQYF.

The chain couples TRBV18 to TRBJ2-7, with D possibly matching TRBD2 (5 bases). The V and J ends lost 3 bases and 4 bases respectively, with 10 bases between them. Looked up from germline, CDR1 is KGHSH and CDR2 is LQKENI. The CDR3 has 13 amino acids. CDR3 sequence reads: CASSPEASYEQYF. The CDR3 coding sequence is TGTGCCAGCTCACCGGAGGCAAGTTACGAGCAGTACTTC.

The chain recombines TRBV7-6 with TRBJ2-7; 15 positions match TRBD2. In germline, CDR1 is SGHVS, CDR2 FNYEAQ. After removal of 5 bases from V and 4 bases from J, the junction contained 12 bases not matched to a gene. The CDR3 is made up of 18 amino acids. The CDR3 sequence: CASSREGTSGGNIYEQYF. DNA for the CDR3: TGTGCCAGCAGCCGAGAAGGGACTAGCGGGGGGAACATATACGAGCAGTACTTC.

The chain has TRBV7-8 and TRBJ1-6; D unclear. V was clipped by 4 bases and J by 2 bases, with 9 bases between them. Per germline, CDR1 SGHVS and CDR2 FQNEAQ. This CDR3 contains 15 residues. The CDR3 is CASSSVEPYNSPLHF. CDR3 DNA sequence: TGTGCCAGCAGCTCGGTTGAACCCTATAATTCACCCCTCCACTTT. Full variable domain (rest looked up from reference TRBV7-8 and TRBJ1-6): GAGVSQSPRYKVAKRGQDVALRCDPISGHVSLFWYQQALGQGPEFLTYFQNEAQLDKSGLPSDRFFAERPEGSVSTLKIQRTQQEDSAVYLCASSSVEPYNSPLHFGNGTRLTVT.

The rearrangement links TRBV18 to TRBJ1-1, with 7 bases identical to TRBD1. J gave up 1 base and V 1 base, and 3 bases lay outside the gene matches. The CDR3 runs to 15 residues. Looked up from germline, CDR1 is KGHSH and CDR2 is LQKENI. The CDR3 reads CASSPQTGANTEAFF. The CDR3 DNA reads as TGTGCCAGCTCACCACAAACAGGGGCGAACACTGAAGCTTTCTTT.

This rearrangement joins TRBV2 to TRBJ1-6, with TRBD1 identical over 7 bases. CDR1 and CDR2 from the germline V gene are SNHLY and FYNNEI. This CDR3 is built from 14 residues. The V gene end was trimmed by 8 bases and the J gene end by 4 bases; junction bases not matched to a gene: 5. In nucleotides, the CDR3 is TGTGCCAGCGAGTACAGGGGTTATAATTCACCCCTCCACTTT. Translating gives CASEYRGYNSPLHF.

The DNA of the CDR3 is TGTGCCAGTAGCAAAGCGGGGGCGAACTACGAGCAGTACTTC. This gives the protein CASSKAGANYEQYF. The genes are TRBV19 and TRBJ2-7; TRBD2 aligns across 8 bases. The germline V gene encodes CDR1 LNHDA and CDR2 SQIVND (reference sequence). Germline trimming cut 6 bases from V and 3 bases from J; bases unmatched to any gene: 7. The CDR3 spans 14 residues.

The chain has TRBV3-1 (or the pseudogene TRBV3-2) and TRBJ1-5; TRBD1 aligns across 8 bases. The CDR3 has 12 residues. Germline CDR1 LGHDT, CDR2 YNNKEL (reference sequence). V lost 9 bases, J lost 5 bases, and 3 bases stayed unmatched. CDR3 residues: CARGQGDQPQHF. DNA of the CDR3: TGTGCCAGAGGACAGGGTGATCAGCCCCAGCATTTT.

This sequence joins TRBV7-9 and TRBJ1-1; TRBD1 matches 8 bases. The CDR3 consists of 14 residues. The V and J ends lost 11 bases and 8 bases, in that order; junction bases with no gene match: 16. The germline CDR1 and CDR2 sequences are SEHNR and FQNEAQ (reference sequence). The CDR3 DNA reads as TGTGCCTCCACCCGGGGCCAGGGGGCCGTGGAAGCTTTCTTT. The encoded protein is CASTRGQGAVEAFF.

The rearrangement joins TRBV7-9 to TRBJ1-1; unclear D gene. Germline V lookup: CDR1 SEHNR, CDR2 FQNEAQ (reference sequence). Trimming cost V 5 bases and J 6 bases, with 10 bases left between them. The CDR3 is made up of 12 amino acids. The CDR3 DNA sequence: TGTGCCAGCAGCCCGGCGGGAGCTGAAGCTTTCTTT. This codes for CASSPAGAEAFF. Filled out from reference TRBV7-9 and TRBJ1-1, the complete variable domain reads DTGVSQNPRHKITKRGQNVTFRCDPISEHNRLYWYRQTLGQGPEFLTYFQNEAQLEKSRLLSDRFSAERPKGSFSTLEIQRTEQGDSAMYLCASSPAGAEAFFGQGTRLTVV.

The genes are TRBV7-3 and TRBJ2-3; D is perhaps TRBD2 (6 bases). The germline V gene encodes CDR1 SGHTA and CDR2 FQGTGA. The V end lost 5 bases, the J end lost 0 bases, and 12 bases lay between the germline ends. This CDR3 spans 15 amino acids. CDR3 residues: CASSPSGVSTDTQYF. The CDR3 region has the DNA TGTGCCAGCAGCCCGTCGGGGGTCAGCACAGATACGCAGTATTTT.

The chain joins TRBV7-9 to TRBJ2-5, with D possibly TRBD1 on 6 matching bases. Germline CDR1 SEHNR, CDR2 FQNEAQ (reference sequence). The CDR3 is 17 amino acids. Between the trimmed V and J ends, which lost 4 bases and 2 bases, there was a span of 20 bases. In DNA form, the CDR3 reads TGTGCCAGCAGCTCCCCCGTTGTACAGGGCTTACAAGAGACCCAGTACTTC. This encodes CASSSPVVQGLQETQYF.

The V gene is TRBV7-3, the J gene TRBJ2-3; TRBD1 might be the D (5 bases). CDR1 and CDR2 from the germline V gene are SGHTA and FQGTGA. The V gene lost 1 base and the J gene lost 2 bases, with 19 bases spanning the gap. The CDR3 sequence is 18 residues long. The CDR3 spells CASSLMAGIGYNTDTQYF. As DNA, the CDR3 is TGTGCCAGCAGCTTAATGGCAGGGATTGGATATAACACAGATACGCAGTATTTT.

The V call is TRBV15, the J call TRBJ2-5; D perhaps matches TRBD2 (5 bases). Germline V gene lookup returns CDR1 LNHNV and CDR2 YYDKDF (reference sequence). The CDR3 is made up of 16 amino acids. The ends were cut back, 0 bases at V and 4 bases at J, with 15 bases in the middle. The CDR3 reads CATSRESGRSLETQYF. The CDR3 DNA reads TGTGCCACCAGCAGAGAGTCGGGGAGATCGTTAGAGACCCAGTACTTC.

The chain has TRBV4-2 and TRBJ1-2; 8 bases line up with TRBD1. CDR1 and CDR2 from the germline V gene are LGHNA and YNFKEQ. V shed 0 bases, J shed 12 bases, and the junction held 15 bases outside the gene matches. The CDR3 consists of 16 residues. The CDR3 loop reads CASSQDFTGTGGENTF. Written as DNA, the CDR3 is TGTGCCAGCAGCCAAGATTTTACCGGGACAGGAGGCGAAAACACCTTC.

The chain uses TRBV5-6 and TRBJ1-6, with 9 bases matching TRBD1. The CDR3 has 17 amino acids. V lost 3 bases, J lost 10 bases, and 14 bases stayed unmatched. Germline V gene data show CDR1 as SGHDT and CDR2 as YYEEEE. The DNA for the CDR3 is TGTGCCAGCAGCTATAAGACAGGGGGTCGGCTTAGGTCACCCCTCCACTTT. This translates into CASSYKTGGRLRSPLHF.

V is TRBV4-2 and J is TRBJ1-2; the D is unclear. This CDR3 spans 14 amino acids. Germline CDR1 and CDR2: LGHNA and YNFKEQ. V gave up 0 bases and J gave up 3 bases, with 8 bases separating them. CDR3 amino acids: CASSQDLGDYGYTF. CDR3 nucleotide sequence: TGTGCCAGCAGCCAAGATCTGGGAGACTATGGCTACACCTTC.